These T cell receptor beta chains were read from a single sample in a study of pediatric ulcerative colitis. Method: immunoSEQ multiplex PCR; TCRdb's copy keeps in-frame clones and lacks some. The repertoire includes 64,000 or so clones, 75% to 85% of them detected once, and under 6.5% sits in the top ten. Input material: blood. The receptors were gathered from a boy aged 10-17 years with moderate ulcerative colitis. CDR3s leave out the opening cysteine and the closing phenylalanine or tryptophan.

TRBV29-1	SVRGGAGGEQF
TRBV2	ASREVYTEGYT
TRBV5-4	ASSFQGINEQF
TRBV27	ASNIGQGNEQF
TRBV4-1	ASSQRSSSLGANYGYT
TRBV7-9	ASSLGPGQGIGSPLH
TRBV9	ASSPDRVPYNEQF
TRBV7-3	ASSSYRVESLH
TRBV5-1	ASSLEGAYGYT
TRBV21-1	ASSTGGTDLNTEAF
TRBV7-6	ASSGYGLRVAF
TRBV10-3	AITVAGENTQY
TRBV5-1	ASSLGQGGRNTEAF
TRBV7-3	ASSPTGTGDSEQY
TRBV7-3	ASSSGDRGTQY
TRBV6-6	ASSQAGVGTEAF